These 8 T cell receptor beta chains came from one sample sequenced in a study of blood T cell repertoires in COVID-19. The assay was immunoSEQ multiplex PCR, and TCRdb's table has in-frame clones only and misses some. The sample yields approximately 210,000 clones, 70% to 90% seen once. The sequenced sample was peripheral blood. These receptor sequences come from a man younger than 35 with active or convalescent COVID-19.

The chain employs TRBV18 and TRBJ2-1; D is unresolved. CDR1 is KGHSH and CDR2 is LQKENI in the germline V gene. The V end lost 1 base, the J end lost 7 bases, and 14 bases lay between the germline ends. CDR3 size: 15 residues. The CDR3 region is CASSPLTGDLNEQFF. The CDR3 nucleotides read TGTGCCAGCTCACCACTGACTGGAGACTTAAATGAGCAGTTCTTC.

The CDR3 DNA is TGTGCCAGCAGTTCAGGAACAAACACCTATAATTCACCCCTCCACTTT. Residues: CASSSGTNTYNSPLHF. The chain joins TRBV6-5 to TRBJ1-6; D gene ambiguous. The CDR3 covers 16 residues. Germline lookup yields CDR1 MNHEY and CDR2 SVGAGI. Trimming took off 4 bases at V and 2 bases at J, with 12 bases between the two ends.

The chain employs TRBV29-1 and TRBJ2-2; possible D gene TRBD2, 5 bases. CDR3 length equals 13 residues. The V gene's germline CDR1 is SQVTM and CDR2 ANQGSEA. V lost 4 bases and J lost 6, with 12 bases in between. CDR3 coding DNA: TGCAGCGTTGGTCGAGGGCCGGCCGGGGAGCTGTTTTTT. Encoded protein: CSVGRGPAGELFF.

V usage is TRBV6-5 and J usage is TRBJ2-7, with D perhaps matching TRBD2 (6 bases). The CDR3 length is 16 residues. V lost 0 bases and J lost 0, with 12 bases in between. CDR1 is MNHEY, CDR2 SVGAGI, per germline. CDR3 nucleotide sequence: TGTGCCAGCAGTTACTCGTGGGACTTACTCTCCTACGAGCAGTACTTC. It yields the protein CASSYSWDLLSYEQYF.

In its sample, this clone was seen once. The chain employs TRBV6-4 and TRBJ2-6, with a possible D match to TRBD1 (5 bases). CDR3 size: 19 residues. The ends were cut back, 4 bases at V and 0 bases at J, with 19 bases in the middle. Germline V gene sequence: CDR1 MRHNA, CDR2 SNTAGT. In DNA form, the CDR3 reads TGTGCCAGCAGTGCCTTTATAACAGGTCCTTACTCTGGGGCCAACGTCCTGACTTTC. Translating it yields CASSAFITGPYSGANVLTF.

V gene TRBV5-4 combines with J gene TRBJ2-1; unclear D gene. The V gene's germline CDR1 is SGHNT and CDR2 YYREEE (reference sequence). CDR3 length: 16 amino acids. The V end lost 0 bases, the J end lost 7 bases, and 17 bases lay between the germline ends. CDR3 residues: CASSLGRLRVRNEQFF. DNA for the CDR3: TGTGCCAGCAGCTTGGGAAGACTTCGGGTGAGGAATGAGCAGTTCTTC.

The chain joins TRBV12-3 or TRBV12-4 to TRBJ2-7; no clear D gene. Trimming took off 1 base at V and 2 bases at J, with 6 bases between the two ends. The CDR3 consists of 13 residues. CDR3 residues: CASSLGPPYEQYF. The CDR3 DNA follows: TGTGCCAGCAGTTTAGGGCCTCCCTACGAGCAGTACTTC.

V usage is TRBV2 and J usage is TRBJ1-4; 7 bases fit TRBD1. The CDR3 covers 13 residues. The germline gives CDR1 SNHLY, CDR2 FYNNEI. After removal of 6 bases from V and 5 bases from J, the junction contained 3 bases not matched to a gene. Here the CDR3 reads CASRLDRNEKLFF. The CDR3 DNA sequence: TGTGCCAGCAGGTTGGACAGGAATGAAAAACTGTTTTTT.